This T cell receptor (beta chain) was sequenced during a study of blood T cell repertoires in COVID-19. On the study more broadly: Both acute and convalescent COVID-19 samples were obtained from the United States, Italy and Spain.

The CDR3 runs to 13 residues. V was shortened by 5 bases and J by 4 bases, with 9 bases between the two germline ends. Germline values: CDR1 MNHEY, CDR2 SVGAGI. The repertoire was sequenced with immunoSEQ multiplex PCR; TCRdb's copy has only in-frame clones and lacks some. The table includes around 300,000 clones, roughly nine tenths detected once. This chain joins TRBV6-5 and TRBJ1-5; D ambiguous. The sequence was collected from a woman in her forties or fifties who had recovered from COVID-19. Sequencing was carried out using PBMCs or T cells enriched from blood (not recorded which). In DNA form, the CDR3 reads TGTGCCAGCAGTACCGACGGGAATCAGCCCCAGCATTTT. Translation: CASSTDGNQPQHF.